The next 14 T cell receptor beta chains were all read from a single sample in a study of blood T cell repertoires in COVID-19 (dated by TCRdb to between 2020 and 2021). Library generation was performed with the immunoSEQ multiplex PCR assay. TCRdb mirrors the immuneACCESS table, restricted to in-frame sequences. Some clones are absent from its copies; in checked studies, under half trace to an unresolved V gene, and the reason for the others is unknown. Present in this sample are approximately 250,000 clones, 85% to 90% of which were seen just once. Over 3.5% of the sample lies in the top ten. The sequencing input was PBMCs or T cells enriched from blood (not recorded which). The receptors originated from a woman under 40 with acute COVID-19.

This chain joins TRBV7-9 and TRBJ1-4; no firm D call. Between the trimmed V and J ends, which lost 3 bases and 0 bases, there was a span of 5 bases. From germline, CDR1 is SEHNR and CDR2 FQNEAQ (reference sequence). CDR3 size: 14 residues. CDR3 coding DNA: TGTGCCAGCAGCTTGAGTCCAACTAATGAAAAACTGTTTTTT. It encodes CASSLSPTNEKLFF.

V usage is TRBV7-9 and J usage is TRBJ2-7; D unresolved. Germline lookup yields CDR1 SEHNR and CDR2 FQNEAQ (reference sequence). V lost 5 bases and J lost 0, with 8 bases in between. The CDR3 loop spans 13 amino acids. CDR3 coding DNA: TGTGCCAGCAGCCTAATGAGCTCCTACGAGCAGTACTTC. Translation: CASSLMSSYEQYF.

V usage is TRBV28 and J usage is TRBJ2-1; 7 positions match TRBD1. Trimming at V came to 6 bases and at J to 1 base, leaving 3 bases not matched to a gene. The CDR3 runs to 14 residues. Germline lookup yields CDR1 MDHEN and CDR2 SYDVKM. The CDR3 is CASSIQGSYNEQFF. The CDR3, as DNA: TGTGCCAGCAGCATACAGGGGTCCTACAATGAGCAGTTCTTC.

The gene calls are TRBV18 and TRBJ2-1, with D tentatively TRBD2 (6 bases). V lost 4 bases and J lost 0, with 19 bases in between. The CDR3 consists of 18 residues. Germline values: CDR1 KGHSH, CDR2 LQKENI. Here the CDR3 reads CASSLGTPLTSSYNEQFF. For the CDR3, the DNA is TGTGCCAGCTCACTCGGGACTCCATTAACGAGCTCCTACAATGAGCAGTTCTTC.

The rearrangement uses TRBV11-2 and TRBJ1-2; 8 positions match TRBD1. The CDR3 has 12 amino acids. Trimming at V came to 5 bases and at J to 6 bases, leaving 2 bases not matched to a gene. The germline gives CDR1 SGHAT, CDR2 FQNNGV. DNA for the CDR3: TGTGCCAGCAGCCGGACAGGGAATGGCTACACCTTC. It encodes CASSRTGNGYTF. Combining the CDR3 with reference TRBV11-2 and TRBJ1-2 gives the whole variable domain EAGVAQSPRYKIIEKRQSVAFWCNPISGHATLYWYQQILGQGPKLLIQFQNNGVVDDSQLPKDRFSAERLKGVDSTLKIQPAKLEDSAVYLCASSRTGNGYTFGSGTRLTVV.

The CDR3 DNA sequence: TGTGCCAGCAGCTTAGGGCGGGGAGTCGACACTGAAGCTTTCTTT. Translated, it gives CASSLGRGVDTEAFF. The chain couples TRBV7-9 to TRBJ1-1; D unclear. Per germline, CDR1 SEHNR and CDR2 FQNEAQ (reference sequence). The CDR3 has 15 residues. Trimming pared 1 base from V and 3 bases from J, leaving 12 bases between.

The chain uses TRBV28 and TRBJ1-1; D is possibly TRBD1 (5 bases). Germline V lookup: CDR1 MDHEN, CDR2 SYDVKM. V was clipped by 1 base and J by 2 bases, with 8 bases between them. This CDR3 has 14 amino acids. CDR3 sequence (DNA): TGTGCCAGCAGTTTATACAGGAGTAACACTGAAGCTTTCTTT. It is translated as CASSLYRSNTEAFF. Full variable domain (missing parts from reference TRBV28 and TRBJ1-1): DVKVTQSSRYLVKRTGEKVFLECVQDMDHENMFWYRQDPGLGLRLIYFSYDVKMKEKGDIPEGYSVSREKKERFSLILESASTNQTSMYLCASSLYRSNTEAFFGQGTRLTVV.

A single count supports this clone. The chain is built from TRBV6-1 and TRBJ2-3, with D perhaps matching TRBD2 (5 bases). CDR1 is MNHNS and CDR2 is SASEGT in the germline V gene. V lost 0 bases to trimming and J lost 0 bases, with 10 bases between them. This CDR3 is built from 16 residues. CDR3 bases: TGTGCCAGCAGTGAAGCGTGGCTAGCCAGCACAGATACGCAGTATTTT. Translating gives CASSEAWLASTDTQYF.

The chain combines TRBV7-9 with TRBJ2-1, with D possibly being TRBD2 (5 bases). CDR1 is SEHNR, CDR2 FQNEAQ, per germline (reference sequence). The CDR3 runs 12 residues. Trimming took off 4 bases at V and 7 bases at J, with 8 bases between the two ends. CDR3 amino acids: CASSSTGNEQFF. The CDR3 DNA is TGTGCCAGCAGCTCTACGGGGAATGAGCAGTTCTTC.

This clone was seen at least ten times. The CDR3 here is CASSVSPMQNYGYTF. The CDR3 DNA reads as TGTGCCAGCAGCGTGAGCCCCATGCAAAACTATGGCTACACCTTC. The chain is built from TRBV9 and TRBJ1-2; D remains ambiguous. V shed 2 bases and J shed 2 bases, with 13 bases lying between them. The CDR3 contains 15 residues. The germline gives CDR1 SGDLS, CDR2 YYNGEE. Looking up the rest from reference TRBV9 and TRBJ1-2 gives the full variable domain: DSGVTQTPKHLITATGQRVTLRCSPRSGDLSVYWYQQSLDQGLQFLIQYYNGEERAKGNILERFSAQQFPDLHSELNLSSLELGDSALYFCASSVSPMQNYGYTFGSGTRLTVV.

This chain links TRBV15 with TRBJ2-5, with a possible D match to TRBD1 (6 bases). The V end was cut by 2 bases, the J end by 3 bases, with 22 bases between. Germline V lookup: CDR1 LNHNV, CDR2 YYDKDF (reference sequence). The CDR3 contains 18 residues. The CDR3 sequence: CATSRKTNSGTNKETQYF. The CDR3 DNA reads as TGTGCCACCAGCAGAAAAACAAACTCCGGGACAAACAAAGAGACCCAGTACTTC. The full variable domain, in which reference TRBV15 and TRBJ2-5 provide the parts outside the CDR3, is DAMVIQNPRYQVTQFGKPVTLSCSQTLNHNVMYWYQQKSSQAPKLLFHYYDKDFNNEADTPDNFQSRRPNTSFCFLDIRSPGLGDTAMYLCATSRKTNSGTNKETQYFGPGTRLLVL.

The CDR3 region has the DNA TGTGCCAGCAATCTAGCCCAAGCCTACGAGCAGTACTTC. It specifies CASNLAQAYEQYF. The chain uses TRBV2 and TRBJ2-7, with TRBD2 as a possible D gene (5 bases). The germline CDR1 and CDR2 sequences are SNHLY and FYNNEI. With 7 bases removed from V and 2 bases from J, the gap between germline ends came to 12 bases. The CDR3 consists of 13 residues.

The rearrangement joins TRBV4-1 to TRBJ2-7, with 8 positions matching TRBD1. V shed 4 bases, J shed 2 bases, and the junction held 13 bases outside the gene matches. This CDR3 is 17 amino acids long. Looked up from germline, CDR1 is MGHRA and CDR2 is YSYEKL. This CDR3 reads CASSLRQGALGAYEQYF. As DNA, the CDR3 is TGCGCCAGCAGCCTAAGGCAGGGGGCGCTGGGCGCCTACGAGCAGTACTTC.

The CDR3 DNA reads as TGTGCCAGCAGGCAGGGGGCGAATCAAGGGAATGAAAAACTGTTTTTT. This codes for CASRQGANQGNEKLFF. The chain links TRBV21-1 to TRBJ1-4; the D segment call TRBD1 is taken from the table without a DNA check. TRBV21-1 is reported as a pseudogene. This CDR3 comprises 16 residues.